Listed here are 24 T cell receptor beta chains from one sample, sequenced in a study of blood T cell repertoires in COVID-19. Clones were sequenced by immunoSEQ multiplex PCR, and TCRdb holds only the in-frame ones, with some missing. Of hundreds of thousands of clones listed, less than 85% were seen once; the top ten hold 3.5% to 4%. Material for sequencing was peripheral blood. The origin of the receptors is a young woman with acute or convalescent COVID-19.

V gene TRBV9 combines with J gene TRBJ2-1; D gene unclear. In germline, CDR1 is SGDLS, CDR2 YYNGEE. The CDR3 runs 15 residues. Trimming took off 3 bases at V and 5 bases at J, with 15 bases between the two ends. The CDR3 DNA reads as TGTGCCAGCAGCGCACTAAGCAGCCCCAACAATGAGCAGTTCTTC. This gives the protein CASSALSSPNNEQFF.

The chain links TRBV5-1 to TRBJ2-3; 10 bases fit TRBD2. V shed 2 bases, J shed 6 bases, and the junction held 6 bases outside the gene matches. This CDR3 has 15 residues. The germline gives CDR1 SGHRS, CDR2 YFSETQ. This CDR3 reads CASSFTSGEGDTQYF. The CDR3 DNA sequence: TGCGCCAGCAGCTTTACTAGCGGGGAAGGGGATACGCAGTATTTT.

The rearrangement joins TRBV11-2 to TRBJ1-2; D possibly corresponds to TRBD1 (5 bases). V was shortened by 4 bases and J by 5 bases, with 20 bases between the two germline ends. Germline CDR1 SGHAT, CDR2 FQNNGV. The CDR3 has 16 amino acids. This CDR3 reads CASSYSFVGQGYGYTF. In nucleotides, the CDR3 is TGTGCCAGCAGCTATTCTTTCGTGGGGCAGGGATATGGCTACACCTTC.

The chain couples TRBV5-6 to TRBJ1-2, with D perhaps TRBD1 (6 bases). CDR1 and CDR2 from the germline V gene are SGHDT and YYEEEE. Trimming removed 1 base at V and 1 base at J, with 11 bases between. The CDR3 consists of 15 residues. The CDR3 spells CASSLSQGNNYGYTF. CDR3 DNA sequence: TGTGCCAGCAGCTTGAGCCAGGGGAATAACTATGGCTACACCTTC.

CDR3 in amino acids: CATSRGTEQFF. The CDR3, as DNA: TGTGCCACCAGTAGAGGGACAGAGCAGTTCTTC. V and J are TRBV24-1 and TRBJ2-1, with a tentative D call TRBD1 (6 bases). Germline V gene data show CDR1 as KGHDR and CDR2 as SFDVKD. CDR3 size: 11 residues. The V and J ends lost 6 bases and 10 bases respectively, with 9 bases between them.

The chain has TRBV4-1 and TRBJ1-6; D unresolved. Germline V lookup: CDR1 MGHRA, CDR2 YSYEKL. Trimming took off 0 bases at V and 9 bases at J, with 21 bases between the two ends. CDR3 length: 18 residues. Written as DNA, the CDR3 is TGCGCCAGCAGCCAAGAATCCCCCTCCCTAGGTAGAAGTTCACCCCTCCACTTT. It specifies CASSQESPSLGRSSPLHF.

A note on this clone: In the same sample, other DNA sequences code for this CDR3. The chain is built from TRBV6-5 and TRBJ2-7; D unclear. The CDR3 is made up of 13 amino acids. Germline loops: CDR1 MNHEY, CDR2 SVGAGI. V dropped 0 bases and J dropped 3 bases, with 6 bases sitting between them. The CDR3 DNA follows: TGTGCCAGCAGTTACTCGGCCAGCTACGAGCAGTACTTC. It encodes CASSYSASYEQYF.

DNA for the CDR3: TGTGCCAGCAGTTTAGGTTGGAGGCCCCGAGGGGAGACCCAGTACTTC. Translated, it gives CASSLGWRPRGETQYF. The V and J genes are TRBV28 and TRBJ2-5; TRBD2 might be the D (5 bases). This CDR3 spans 16 amino acids. V gave up 2 bases and J gave up 5 bases, with 18 bases separating them. CDR1 MDHEN and CDR2 SYDVKM come from the germline V gene.

The V call is TRBV6-5, the J call TRBJ1-2, with D maybe TRBD1 (5 bases). The V end lost 0 bases, the J end lost 3 bases, and 14 bases lay between the germline ends. The germline V gene encodes CDR1 MNHEY and CDR2 SVGAGI. This CDR3 has 16 amino acids. The CDR3 loop is CASSYSGPVGDYGYTF. The CDR3 DNA sequence: TGTGCCAGCAGTTACTCTGGACCGGTAGGGGACTATGGCTACACCTTC.

About this clone itself: The same CDR3 also results from other DNA sequences found in this sample. The V and J genes are TRBV27 and TRBJ1-2, with 7 positions matching TRBD1. There are 12 residues in the CDR3. CDR1 and CDR2 (germline): MNHEY, SMNVEV (reference sequence). J lost 8 bases, V lost 6 bases, and 6 bases had no gene match. CDR3 sequence reads: CASRETGRGYTF. The CDR3 DNA is TGTGCCAGCAGGGAGACAGGGCGCGGCTACACCTTC.

This chain joins TRBV2 and TRBJ1-4; 8 bases are a match to TRBD1. CDR1 is SNHLY, CDR2 FYNNEI, per germline. CDR3 length equals 15 residues. V lost 6 bases, J lost 7 bases, and 10 bases stayed unmatched. The CDR3 sequence is CASSINRGRIEKLFF. The CDR3 DNA is TGTGCCAGCAGCATAAACAGGGGGAGGATTGAAAAACTGTTTTTT.

The chain uses TRBV5-1 and TRBJ2-3, with 10 bases matching TRBD2. From germline, CDR1 is SGHRS and CDR2 YFSETQ. Germline trimming cut 4 bases from V and 6 bases from J; bases unmatched to any gene: 11. This CDR3 region has 16 residues. The CDR3 loop is CASSPGVAGGLDTQYF. For the CDR3, the DNA is TGCGCCAGCAGCCCGGGGGTAGCGGGGGGTCTGGATACGCAGTATTTT.

V usage is TRBV6-5 and J usage is TRBJ2-5, with TRBD2 as a possible D gene (5 bases). The CDR3 consists of 14 residues. The germline V gene has CDR1 MNHEY and CDR2 SVGAGI. V shed 0 bases and J shed 0 bases, with 5 bases lying between them. The CDR3 spells CASSYSTNQETQYF. In DNA form, the CDR3 reads TGTGCCAGCAGTTACTCGACTAACCAAGAGACCCAGTACTTC.

V and J are TRBV6-6 and TRBJ1-6, with 8 bases lining up with TRBD1. Germline V gene sequence: CDR1 MNHNY, CDR2 SVGAGI (reference sequence). Losses at the gene ends were 3 bases for V and 12 bases for J; bases not matched to a gene: 7. The CDR3 totals 14 residues. The CDR3 bases are TGTGCCAGCAGTTATGGACAGGGTGCTAAACCCCTCCACTTT. Amino acids: CASSYGQGAKPLHF.

The chain has TRBV19 and TRBJ2-7, with TRBD2 matching 10 bases. With V trimmed by 6 bases and J by 3 bases, 5 bases remained unmatched. Germline CDR1 LNHDA, CDR2 SQIVND (reference sequence). The CDR3 length is 14 residues. The CDR3 loop is CASSLAGEGYEQYF. The CDR3 DNA reads TGTGCCAGTAGCCTAGCGGGAGAGGGCTACGAGCAGTACTTC.

The chain recombines TRBV2 with TRBJ2-3, with D unresolved. V was trimmed by 6 bases and J by 6 bases, leaving 10 bases between them. Per germline, CDR1 SNHLY and CDR2 FYNNEI. CDR3 length: 12 residues. CDR3 region: CASSVNRDTQYF. CDR3 sequence (DNA): TGTGCCAGCAGCGTTAACCGGGATACGCAGTATTTT.

The V gene is TRBV6-5, the J gene TRBJ1-5; a possible D gene is TRBD1 (5 bases). Germline CDR1 MNHEY, CDR2 SVGAGI. The CDR3 loop spans 14 amino acids. Between the trimmed V and J ends, which lost 6 bases and 5 bases, there was a span of 14 bases. The CDR3 sequence: CASSRHDSYQPQHF. The CDR3 DNA follows: TGTGCCAGCAGCCGTCATGACAGTTATCAGCCCCAGCATTTT.

This clone occurred many times. The chain couples TRBV6-8 to TRBJ1-2; D may be TRBD1 (6 bases). The V gene lost 2 bases and the J gene lost 4 bases, with 14 bases spanning the gap. This CDR3 is built from 15 residues. Germline loops: CDR1 MNHGY, CDR2 SAAAGT. CDR3 region: CASSYGPRDIYGYTF. Written as DNA, the CDR3 is TGTGCCAGCAGTTACGGTCCCCGGGACATCTATGGCTACACCTTC.

This chain links TRBV5-4 with TRBJ1-2; 8 bases map to TRBD1. V was pared by 4 bases and J by 8 bases, with 10 bases of the junction left unmatched. The CDR3 has 14 residues. Germline V gene data show CDR1 as SGHNT and CDR2 as YYREEE (reference sequence). This chain's CDR3 is CASSLGQVYGGYTF. The CDR3 DNA is TGTGCCAGCAGCCTGGGACAGGTCTACGGCGGCTACACCTTC.

V and J are TRBV6-5 and TRBJ1-2; 11 bases align to TRBD1. Germline V gives CDR1 MNHEY, CDR2 SVGAGI. The V and J ends lost 0 bases and 5 bases, in that order; junction bases with no gene match: 2. The CDR3 covers 15 residues. Written as DNA, the CDR3 is TGTGCCAGCAGTTACTCGGACAGGGGGCCGTATGGCTACACCTTC. Its translation: CASSYSDRGPYGYTF.

The genes are TRBV7-9 and TRBJ2-7; 8 nucleotides align to TRBD2. In germline, CDR1 is SEHNR, CDR2 FQNEAQ (reference sequence). CDR3 length: 14 amino acids. V dropped 4 bases and J dropped 7; count of bases not matched to a gene: 9. For the CDR3, the DNA is TGTGCCAGCAGCTCGGACTTAGCGGGGATAGAGCAGTACTTC. Residues: CASSSDLAGIEQYF.

This sequence joins TRBV2 and TRBJ2-1; 8 nucleotides line up with TRBD1. The CDR3 sequence is 15 residues long. Trimming removed 7 bases from V and 2 bases from J; junction bases left unmatched: 7. Germline V gene data show CDR1 as SNHLY and CDR2 as FYNNEI. The DNA for the CDR3 is TGTGCCAGCACCCTGGGACAGGCTACCTACAATGAGCAGTTCTTC. As protein: CASTLGQATYNEQFF.

The chain couples TRBV6-5 to TRBJ1-5; D remains unclear. The germline gives CDR1 MNHEY, CDR2 SVGAGI. Trimming removed 5 bases from V and 4 bases from J, with 9 bases in between. This CDR3 contains 13 residues. The CDR3 region is CASSTQPNQPQHF. In DNA, the CDR3 is TGTGCCAGCAGTACACAGCCTAATCAGCCCCAGCATTTT.

The gene calls are TRBV6-5 and TRBJ1-1, with TRBD1 as a possible D gene (6 bases). V lost 6 bases and J 4 bases, leaving 12 bases between the germline ends. The CDR3 extends over 13 amino acids. Germline loops: CDR1 MNHEY, CDR2 SVGAGI. This chain's CDR3 is CASSATGSTEAFF. In DNA form, the CDR3 reads TGTGCCAGCAGCGCTACAGGGAGCACTGAAGCTTTCTTT.